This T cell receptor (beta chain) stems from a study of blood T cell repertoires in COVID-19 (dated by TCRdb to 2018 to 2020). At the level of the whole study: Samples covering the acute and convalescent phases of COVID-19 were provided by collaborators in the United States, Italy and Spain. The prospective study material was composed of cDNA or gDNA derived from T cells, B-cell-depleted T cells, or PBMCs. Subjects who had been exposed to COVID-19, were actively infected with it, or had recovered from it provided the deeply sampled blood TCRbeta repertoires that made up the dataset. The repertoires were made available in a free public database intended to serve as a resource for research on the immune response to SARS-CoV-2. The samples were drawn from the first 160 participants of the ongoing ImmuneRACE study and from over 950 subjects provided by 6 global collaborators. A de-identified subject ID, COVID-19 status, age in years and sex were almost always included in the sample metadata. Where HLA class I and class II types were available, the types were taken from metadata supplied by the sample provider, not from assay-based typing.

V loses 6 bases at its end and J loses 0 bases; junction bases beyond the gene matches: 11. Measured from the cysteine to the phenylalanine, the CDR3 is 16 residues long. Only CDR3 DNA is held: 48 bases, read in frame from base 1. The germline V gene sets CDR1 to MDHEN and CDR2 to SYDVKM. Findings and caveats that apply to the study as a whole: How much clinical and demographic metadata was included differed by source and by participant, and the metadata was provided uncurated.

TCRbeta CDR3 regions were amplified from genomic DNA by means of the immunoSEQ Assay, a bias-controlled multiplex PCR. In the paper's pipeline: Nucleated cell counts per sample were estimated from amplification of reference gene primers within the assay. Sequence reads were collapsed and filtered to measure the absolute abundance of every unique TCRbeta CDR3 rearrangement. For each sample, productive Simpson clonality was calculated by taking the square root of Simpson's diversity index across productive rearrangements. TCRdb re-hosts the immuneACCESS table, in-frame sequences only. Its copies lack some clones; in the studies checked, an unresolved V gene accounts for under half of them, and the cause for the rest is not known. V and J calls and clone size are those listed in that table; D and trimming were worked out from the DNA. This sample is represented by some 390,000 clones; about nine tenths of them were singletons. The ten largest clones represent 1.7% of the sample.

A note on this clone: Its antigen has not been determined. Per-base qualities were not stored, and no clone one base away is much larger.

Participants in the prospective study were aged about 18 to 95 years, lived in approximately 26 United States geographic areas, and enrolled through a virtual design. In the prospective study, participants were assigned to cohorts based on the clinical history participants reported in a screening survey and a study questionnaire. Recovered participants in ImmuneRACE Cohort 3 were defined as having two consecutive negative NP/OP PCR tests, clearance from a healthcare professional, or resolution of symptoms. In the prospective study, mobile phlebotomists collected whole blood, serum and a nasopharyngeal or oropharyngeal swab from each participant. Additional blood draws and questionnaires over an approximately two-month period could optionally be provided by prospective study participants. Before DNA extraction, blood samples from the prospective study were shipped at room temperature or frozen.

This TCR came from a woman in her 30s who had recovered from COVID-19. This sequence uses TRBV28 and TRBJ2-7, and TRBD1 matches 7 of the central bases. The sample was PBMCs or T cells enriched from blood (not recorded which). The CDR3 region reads CASSPQRGPLSYEQYF. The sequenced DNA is TGTGCCAGCAGCCCTCAGAGGGGGCCCCTCTCCTACGAGCAGTACTTC.